The present T cell receptor beta chain was sequenced within a study of T-cell memory formation after mild COVID-19. Study findings and constraints: That cross-reactive memory joined was suggested by some responding clones appearing in pre-infection memory. CD8+ contracting clones occupied EMRA, while CD4+ ones occupied mainly CM and EM. Contracting clones from day 15 to 85 had balanced CD4/CD8; later expanders favoured CD4+.

This clonotype has just a few counts. Its target is unknown. Barcoded TCR alpha and TCR beta cDNA libraries with UMIs came from 5'RACE using constant-segment primers. TCRdb reprocessed the 5' RACE reads with MiXCR, giving one entry per CDR3 protein. Found here are fewer than 500,000 distinct CDR3 sequences, nearly 25% of them singletons; the top ten hold under 15%. The clonotype was recovered from an adult woman who had mild COVID-19 (a few samples of this study predate the infection). Cell type and time point are not known. Sequences were obtained from PBMCs or a T cell subset sorted from them (not recorded which).

The CDR3 spells CASSLNYRQGAIGATGELFF. DNA for the CDR3: TGTGCCAGCAGCTTAAATTACCGGCAGGGGGCGATCGGGGCCACCGGGGAGCTGTTTTTT. This rearrangement joins TRBV7-8 to TRBJ2-2; TRBD1 aligns across 8 bases. The CDR3 loop spans 20 amino acids. CDR1 and CDR2 (germline): SGHVS, FQNEAQ. V shed 2 bases, J shed 4 bases, and the junction held 18 bases outside the gene matches. Full variable domain (outside the CDR3, taken from reference TRBV7-8 and TRBJ2-2): GAGVSQSPRYKVAKRGQDVALRCDPISGHVSLFWYQQALGQGPEFLTYFQNEAQLDKSGLPSDRFFAERPEGSVSTLKIQRTQQEDSAVYLCASSLNYRQGAIGATGELFFGEGSRLTVL.